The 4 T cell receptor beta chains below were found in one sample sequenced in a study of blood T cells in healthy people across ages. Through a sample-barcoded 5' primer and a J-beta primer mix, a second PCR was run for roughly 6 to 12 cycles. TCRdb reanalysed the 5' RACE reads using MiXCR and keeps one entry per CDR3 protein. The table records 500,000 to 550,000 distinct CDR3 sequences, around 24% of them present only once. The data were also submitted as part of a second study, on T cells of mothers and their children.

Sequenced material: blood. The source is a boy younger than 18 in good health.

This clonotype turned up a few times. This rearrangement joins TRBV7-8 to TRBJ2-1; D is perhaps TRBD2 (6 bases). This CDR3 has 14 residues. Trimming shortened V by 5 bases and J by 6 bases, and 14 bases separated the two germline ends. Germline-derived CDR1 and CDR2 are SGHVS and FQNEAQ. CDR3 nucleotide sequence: TGTGCCAGCAGCCTTAATCCAGCGGGCAATGAGCAGTTCTTC. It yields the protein CASSLNPAGNEQFF.

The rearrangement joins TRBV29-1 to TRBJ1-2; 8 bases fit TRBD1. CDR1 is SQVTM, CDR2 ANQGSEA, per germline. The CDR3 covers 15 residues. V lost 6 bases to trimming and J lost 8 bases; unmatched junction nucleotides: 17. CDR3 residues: CSVQTGGITMAGYTF. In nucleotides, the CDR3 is TGCAGCGTCCAAACAGGGGGGATAACTATGGCCGGCTACACCTTC. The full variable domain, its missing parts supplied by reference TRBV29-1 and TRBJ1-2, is SAVISQKPSRDICQRGTSLTIQCQVDSQVTMMFWYRQQPGQSLTLIATANQGSEATYESGFVIDKFPISRPNLTFSTLTVSNMSPEDSSIYLCSVQTGGITMAGYTFGSGTRLTVV.

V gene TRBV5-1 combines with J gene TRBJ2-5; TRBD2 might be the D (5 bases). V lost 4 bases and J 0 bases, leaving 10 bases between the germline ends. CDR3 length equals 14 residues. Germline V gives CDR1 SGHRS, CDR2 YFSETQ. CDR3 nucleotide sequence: TGCGCCAGCAGCCCCGGGGTGTACCAAGAGACCCAGTACTTC. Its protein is CASSPGVYQETQYF.

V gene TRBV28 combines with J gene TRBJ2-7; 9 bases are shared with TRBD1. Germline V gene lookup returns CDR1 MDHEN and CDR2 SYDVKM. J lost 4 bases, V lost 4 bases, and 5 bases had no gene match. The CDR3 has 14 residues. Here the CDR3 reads CASSSWTGEYEQYF. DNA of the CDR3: TGTGCCAGCAGTTCTTGGACAGGGGAATACGAGCAGTACTTC.